This T cell receptor beta chain was identified during a study of T cell responses to AZD1222 COVID-19 vaccine. About the research overall: Whether given at about 4 or about 12 weeks, second doses were pooled. General study results and limits: Vaccine-associated CD4 TCRs ranged over spike, dominating at 160-218 and 743-854.

With regard to this clone: Its specificity is unknown.

Clones were read by immunoSEQ multiplex PCR, and TCRdb kept only the in-frame ones, dropping some. The sample yields under 150,000 clones, about 90% seen once. The CDR3 consists of 15 residues. CDR1 is MDHEN and CDR2 is SYDVKM in the germline V gene. The ends were cut back, 4 bases at V and 4 bases at J, with 14 bases in the middle. The receptor comes from an adult in good health. V and J are TRBV28 and TRBJ1-3; D is unclear. Sequencing was performed on peripheral blood, taken on day 0 of AZD1222 vaccination. In nucleotides, the CDR3 is TGTGCCAGCAGTTACTCAGTGGGCAGAGGAAACACCATATATTTT. It specifies CASSYSVGRGNTIYF. The full variable domain, rest sourced from reference TRBV28 and TRBJ1-3, is DVKVTQSSRYLVKRTGEKVFLECVQDMDHENMFWYRQDPGLGLRLIYFSYDVKMKEKGDIPEGYSVSREKKERFSLILESASTNQTSMYLCASSYSVGRGNTIYFGEGSWLTVV.